The clone carrying this TCR beta chain was seen just once. Use of 60 Vbeta and 13 Jbeta primers characterized the PCR. Method: immunoSEQ multiplex PCR; TCRdb's copy keeps in-frame clones and lacks some. The data show 95,000 to 150,000 clones, with 81% seen just once and under 2% held by the top ten. The record originates from a study of cytomegalovirus exposure and HLA in healthy donors. V lost 2 bases to trimming and J lost 3 bases, with 17 bases between them. Germline CDR1 reads MNHEY; CDR2 reads SVGAGI. This CDR3 has 16 amino acids. Sequencing was done on a sample of PBMCs. The TCR was taken from a man aged 18 to 29 in good health and CMV-seronegative. V gene TRBV6-5 combines with J gene TRBJ2-7; D remains ambiguous. The chain's CDR3 is CASSYPLDNNLYEQYF. CDR3 DNA: TGTGCCAGCAGTTACCCCCTCGACAACAACCTCTACGAGCAGTACTTC.